Presented here are 9 T cell receptor beta chains from one specimen sequenced in a study of OX40 agonist ivuxolimab in advanced cancers. Produced via immunoSEQ multiplex PCR; TCRdb's table is partial and in-frame only. Of about 18,000 clones listed, about two thirds are singletons. Material: CD4+ or CD8+ T cells sorted from blood, obtained in a trial of the OX40 agonist ivuxolimab. These receptors were taken from an adult with an advanced solid tumor such as melanoma, head and neck, liver or kidney cancer.

The rearrangement joins TRBV10-2 to TRBJ2-5; a possible D gene is TRBD2 (5 bases). With the DNA end fitting TRBJ2-7 better, the J assignment may be wrong. The length of the CDR3 is 13 residues. The V gene's germline CDR1 is WSHSY and CDR2 SAAADI. CDR3 loop: CASSVLGAYEQYF. The CDR3 DNA reads as TGCGCCAGCAGTGTACTAGGAGCCTACGAGCAGTACTTC.

The genes are TRBV25-1 and TRBJ1-4; a weak D match, TRBD1 (5 bases). V dropped 1 base and J dropped 6 bases, with 12 bases sitting between them. The CDR3 spans 15 residues. CDR1 and CDR2 from the germline V gene are MGHDK and SYGVNS. The CDR3 sequence: CASSEWEGLDEKLFF. The CDR3 nucleotides are TGTGCCAGCAGTGAATGGGAGGGGCTAGATGAAAAACTGTTTTTT.

The chain joins TRBV11-1 to TRBJ1-1; 9 positions match TRBD1. The germline CDR1 and CDR2 sequences are SGHAT and FQDESV (reference sequence). CDR3 length: 15 residues. After removal of 5 bases from V and 4 bases from J, the junction contained 8 bases not matched to a gene. The CDR3 DNA sequence: TGTGCCAGCAGCCCACAGACAGGGGGTGGCACTGAAGCTTTCTTT. Translating it yields CASSPQTGGGTEAFF. The full variable domain, with the rest looked up from reference TRBV11-1 and TRBJ1-1, is EAEVAQSPRYKITEKSQAVAFWCDPISGHATLYWYRQILGQGPELLVQFQDESVVDDSQLPKDRFSAERLKGVDSTLKIQPAELGDSAMYLCASSPQTGGGTEAFFGQGTRLTVV.

This clone qualifies as medium-sized. The chain carries TRBV10-2 and TRBJ2-1; D may be TRBD1 or TRBD2 (6 bases each). The CDR3 contains 15 residues. CDR1 is WSHSY, CDR2 SAAADI, per germline. V dropped 3 bases and J dropped 9 bases, with 18 bases sitting between them. This CDR3 reads CASSERDGGPGEQFF. In nucleotides, the CDR3 is TGCGCCAGCAGTGAACGGGATGGGGGGCCAGGTGAGCAGTTCTTC.

The V gene is TRBV5-6, the J gene TRBJ2-7, with D tentatively TRBD1 or TRBD2 (6 bases each). V lost 3 bases and J 4 bases, leaving 17 bases between the germline ends. Looked up from germline, CDR1 is SGHDT and CDR2 is YYEEEE. The CDR3 length is 15 residues. The CDR3 DNA sequence: TGTGCCAGCAGCTCCGGGGGCTCCACGTCTTACGAGCAGTACTTC. The encoded protein is CASSSGGSTSYEQYF. Based on the CDR3 plus reference TRBV5-6 and TRBJ2-7, the full variable domain is DAGVTQSPTHLIKTRGQQVTLRCSPKSGHDTVSWYQQALGQGPQFIFQYYEEEERQRGNFPDRFSGHQFPNYSSELNVNALLLGDSALYLCASSSGGSTSYEQYFGPGTRLTVT.

The chain couples TRBV11-2 to TRBJ2-7; D may correspond to TRBD1 or TRBD2 (5 bases each). The V end lost 5 bases, the J end lost 3 bases, and 17 bases lay between the germline ends. The CDR3 is made up of 15 amino acids. From germline, CDR1 is SGHAT and CDR2 FQNNGV. The CDR3 here is CASSGDRDGFYEQYF. In DNA, the CDR3 is TGTGCCAGCAGCGGGGACCGGGACGGATTCTACGAGCAGTACTTC.

The CDR3 coding sequence is TGCGCCTCTCGTCCGGGAGCGGGAGCGGAAGAGACCCAGTACTTC. Residues: CASRPGAGAEETQYF. J is TRBJ2-5 and V is TRBV4-3; 8 bases line up with TRBD2. The V gene end was trimmed by 11 bases and the J gene end by 3 bases; junction bases not matched to a gene: 14. Germline CDR1 is LGHNA and CDR2 is YSLEER. CDR3 size: 15 residues.

This clone has just a few counts. V is TRBV6-1 and J is TRBJ2-7, with D perhaps matching TRBD1 (5 bases). The ends were cut back, 2 bases at V and 2 bases at J, with 10 bases in the middle. From germline, CDR1 is MNHNS and CDR2 SASEGT. The CDR3 totals 14 residues. The CDR3 nucleotides read TGTGCCAGCAGTGAACAGGGCAAAACCTACGAGCAGTACTTC. Translated, it gives CASSEQGKTYEQYF.

The rearrangement joins TRBV11-1 to TRBJ2-3; D remains ambiguous. With 3 bases removed from V and 2 bases from J, the gap between germline ends came to 3 bases. This CDR3 region has 12 residues. The germline V gene encodes CDR1 SGHAT and CDR2 FQDESV (reference sequence). CDR3 sequence (DNA): TGTGCCAGCAGCTTCTACACAGATACGCAGTATTTT. It specifies CASSFYTDTQYF.